These T cell receptor beta chains were read from a single sample in a study of graft-versus-host responses after intestinal transplantation. Using immunoSEQ multiplex PCR, the repertoire was profiled, and TCRdb retains in-frame clones only, with some absent. The sample has approximately 16,000 clones, approximately 82% seen once. Sequenced here: ileum tissue, sampled 17 days after transplant. Source of these receptors: a human patient who received an intestinal transplant, so some T cells may come from the graft donor. CDR3s include the opening cysteine and the closing phenylalanine or tryptophan. Each record gives: clone size, V gene, D gene, J gene, CDR3 DNA, CDR3 protein. The D gene is left open where the match is weak. Size values are once, few and many counts, or a class for expanded clones, and some rows have none.

.	TRBV18	.	TRBJ1-2	TGTGCCAGCCCGGGGAACCCGCGGCAATATGGCTACACCTTC	CASPGNPRQYGYTF
.	TRBV7-9	.	TRBJ2-7	TGTGCCAGCAGCCCGGACCATAGTCACGAGCAGTACTTC	CASSPDHSHEQYF
.	TRBV4-3	.	TRBJ1-3	TGCGCCAGCAGCCAAGATTTTCCAAGCAACGGAAACACCATATATTTT	CASSQDFPSNGNTIYF
.	TRBV18	TRBD1	TRBJ2-5	TGTGCCAGCTCACCCGGGGACAGGGGGCAGTACTTC	CASSPGDRGQYF
.	TRBV27	.	TRBJ2-3	TGTGCCAGCAGTTTGGGGGGCCAGGGCACAGATACGCAGTATTTT	CASSLGGQGTDTQYF
.	TRBV5-4	.	TRBJ2-7	TGTGCCAGCAGCTCCCCGGACAGATCTTACGAGCAGTACTTC	CASSSPDRSYEQYF
.	TRBV9	.	TRBJ2-3	TGTGCCAGCAGCGTAGCGGCCACACGAGGCACAGATACGCAGTATTTT	CASSVAATRGTDTQYF
once	TRBV5-1	.	TRBJ2-7	TGCGCCAGCAGCCCCAGGCGGCTTGGATACGAGCAGTACTTC	CASSPRRLGYEQYF
.	TRBV29-1	.	TRBJ2-6	TGCAGCGTCGTTACAGGGATTAGTGGGGCCAACGTCCTGACTTTC	CSVVTGISGANVLTF
few	TRBV9	.	TRBJ2-7	TGTGCCAGCAGCCCCTCTACCGGCGGGATTCCGTACGAGCAGTACTTC	CASSPSTGGIPYEQYF
.	TRBV28	TRBD1	TRBJ1-1	TGTGCCAGCAGCCCGACAGGGGAAATTAGTGAAGCTTTCTTT	CASSPTGEISEAFF
.	TRBV10-3	.	TRBJ2-5	TGTGCCATCAGTATACAGGAGCAAGAGACCCAGTACTTC	CAISIQEQETQYF
.	TRBV7-9	.	TRBJ2-2	TGTGCCAGCAGCTTAGGTCTGAACACCGGGGAGCTGTTTTTT	CASSLGLNTGELFF
few	TRBV5-6	.	TRBJ1-3	TGTGCCAGCAGCTTTCAGGGAAACACCATATATTTT	CASSFQGNTIYF
large	TRBV6-4	.	TRBJ1-2	TGTGCCAGCAGTGAAGGCGGCACCTATGGCTACACCTTC	CASSEGGTYGYTF
.	TRBV27	.	TRBJ2-7	TGTGCCACCAAAAACACGGGCGACTCCTACGAGCAGTACTTC	CATKNTGDSYEQYF
.	TRBV6-6	TRBD2	TRBJ2-1	TGTGCCAGCAGCTTACTAGCGGGAGGGCCTAATGAGCAGTTCTTC	CASSLLAGGPNEQFF
.	TRBV28	.	TRBJ1-2	TGTGCCAGCAGTTTATCGGGGGTTTATGGCTACACCTTC	CASSLSGVYGYTF
.	TRBV7-9	.	TRBJ2-5	TGTGCCAGCAGCTTAGCTGTTGGGACAAACCAAGAGACCCAGTACTTC	CASSLAVGTNQETQYF
.	TRBV7-3	.	TRBJ2-2	TGTGCCAGCAGCCCCCGGCAGGGAAAGAACACCGGGGAGCTGTTTTTT	CASSPRQGKNTGELFF
.	TRBV25-1	TRBD2	TRBJ2-7	TGTGCCAGCAGTGGACTAGCGGGAGTTCACGAGCAGTACTTC	CASSGLAGVHEQYF
.	TRBV28	.	TRBJ1-4	TGTGCCAGCGCCCGGTCAGGGAGAGAAAAACTGTTTTTT	CASARSGREKLFF
once	TRBV30	TRBD2	TRBJ2-5	TGTGCCTGGAGTGTACGTCTAGCGGGGGAGACCCAGTACTTC	CAWSVRLAGETQYF
.	TRBV7-9	.	TRBJ1-3	TGTGCCAGCAGCCAACCGGGAGCCACCCTAAGCACCATATATTTT	CASSQPGATLSTIYF
once	TRBV18	.	TRBJ1-1	TGTGCCAGCTCACCAGCGCCCCGGCCCTCGCGCACTGAAGCTTTCTTT	CASSPAPRPSRTEAFF
.	TRBV15	.	TRBJ2-1	TGTGCCACCAGCAGGGAACCGGAGACTCTGTCCTACAATGAGCAGTTCTTC	CATSREPETLSYNEQFF
.	TRBV4-2	.	TRBJ2-7	TGTGCCAGCAGCCAAGGGTCGGCGACCGAGCAGTACTTC	CASSQGSATEQYF
.	TRBV4-2	TRBD1	TRBJ2-7	TGTGCCAGCAGCCAAGACGGTAACAACAGGGGCGCGAGGCAGTACTTC	CASSQDGNNRGARQYF
.	TRBV5-8	.	TRBJ2-7	TGTGCCAGCAGCTTGGCCAGGAGAGGGGGGGGAGAGCAGTACTTC	CASSLARRGGGEQYF
.	TRBV4-2	.	TRBJ2-3	TGTGCCAGCAGCCAAGAACTAGGTGGTTACACAGATACGCAGTATTTT	CASSQELGGYTDTQYF
.	TRBV7-2	TRBD1	TRBJ2-7	TGTGCCAGCAGCTTACGGGCCAGGGGGATATACGAGCAGTACTTC	CASSLRARGIYEQYF
.	TRBV7-6	.	TRBJ2-5	TGTGCCAGCAGCTTGAGCGGCTTTCTTCAAGAGACCCAGTACTTC	CASSLSGFLQETQYF
.	TRBV6-6	TRBD1	TRBJ2-2	TGTGCCAGCAGTTACCTGACAGGGAGCACCGGGGAGCTGTTTTTT	CASSYLTGSTGELFF
.	TRBV5-1	.	TRBJ1-1	TGCGCCAGCAGCGGGGGTTCTGTGGGGTGGGTCACTGAAGCTTTCTTT	CASSGGSVGWVTEAFF
.	TRBV10-3	.	TRBJ1-5	TGTGCCATCAGTGAGCGGGGGGAAAATCAGCCCCAGCATTTT	CAISERGENQPQHF
.	TRBV30	.	TRBJ1-2	TGTGCCTGGAGTGTAAAGACAAGGCCAACCTATGGCTACACCTTC	CAWSVKTRPTYGYTF
.	TRBV18	.	TRBJ2-1	TGTGCCAGCTCGCTTCTTACGGGGTCCAACCGAAACAATGAGCAGTTCTTC	CASSLLTGSNRNNEQFF
few	TRBV7-8	TRBD1	TRBJ2-7	TGTGCCAGCAGCTCGGGACAGGGTACGATCCTTTACGAGCAGTACTTC	CASSSGQGTILYEQYF
.	TRBV20-1	.	TRBJ2-7	TGCAGTGCTAGTAAAAACTACGAGCAGTACTTC	CSASKNYEQYF
few	TRBV10-1	TRBD2	TRBJ2-1	TGCGCCAGCAGACTAGCGGGGGGCTCCTACAATGAGCAGTTCTTC	CASRLAGGSYNEQFF
.	TRBV18	TRBD1	TRBJ2-7	TGTGCCAGCTCATCTCAGACCCGGGACAGATCCTACGAGCAGTACTTC	CASSSQTRDRSYEQYF
.	TRBV5-1	TRBD2	TRBJ2-1	TGCGCCAGCAGCTTAGGCGGGAGTGCCGGGGATGAGCAGTTCTTC	CASSLGGSAGDEQFF
.	TRBV7-9	TRBD2	TRBJ2-3	TGTGCCACAGCGGGAGGGGGTACAGATACGCAGTATTTT	CATAGGGTDTQYF
.	TRBV9	TRBD2	TRBJ2-1	TGTGCCAGCAGCGTAGGGCTAGCGGGAGCGAAATACAATGAGCAGTTCTTC	CASSVGLAGAKYNEQFF
.	TRBV19	.	TRBJ1-1	TGTGCCAGTAGTATGATGCCTCGGGACTTTGCTGAAGCTTTCTTT	CASSMMPRDFAEAFF
.	TRBV19	.	TRBJ2-7	TGTGCCAGTAGTCCAGGTGGCGAGCAGTACTTC	CASSPGGEQYF